By sample share, the clone carrying this TCR beta chain is medium-sized. The CDR3 loop spans 12 amino acids. Trimming cost V 6 bases and J 10 bases, with 15 bases left between them. Germline CDR1 reads MNHEY; CDR2 reads SVGAGI. TRB rearrangements spanning V, D and J were amplified using mixed TRB-A/B primers. TCRdb used MiXCR to reprocess the multiplex PCR reads, holding one entry per CDR3 protein. The profile shows about 11,000 distinct CDR3 sequences, over 25% of them singletons. These data belong to a study of T cell repertoires in aging, cancer and after chemotherapy. The template was genomic DNA from peripheral blood, not RNA.

This clonotype originated in a human donor in good health. The donor label of this sample is uncertain. The sample taken for sequencing was blood. The chain links TRBV6-5 to TRBJ1-1; maybe TRBD1 (5 bases). CDR3 nucleotides: TGTGCCAGCAGCATGGCCGGTGGGGCAGCTTTCTTT. As protein: CASSMAGGAAFF.